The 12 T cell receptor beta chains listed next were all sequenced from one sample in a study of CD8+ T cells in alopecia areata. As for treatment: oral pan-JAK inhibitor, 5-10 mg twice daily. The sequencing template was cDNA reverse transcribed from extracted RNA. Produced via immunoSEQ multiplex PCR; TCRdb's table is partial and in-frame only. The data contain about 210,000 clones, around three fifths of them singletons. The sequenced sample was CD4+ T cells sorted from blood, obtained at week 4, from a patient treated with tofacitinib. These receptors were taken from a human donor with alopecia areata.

The CDR3 DNA sequence: TGTGCCACCAGCAGAGACAACACTGAAGCTTTCTTT. This sequence encodes CATSRDNTEAFF. The rearrangement uses TRBV15 and TRBJ1-1, with D unresolved. The CDR3 loop spans 12 amino acids. V was cut by 0 bases and J by 2 bases, with 1 base left in between. Germline CDR1 is LNHNV and CDR2 is YYDKDF (reference sequence).

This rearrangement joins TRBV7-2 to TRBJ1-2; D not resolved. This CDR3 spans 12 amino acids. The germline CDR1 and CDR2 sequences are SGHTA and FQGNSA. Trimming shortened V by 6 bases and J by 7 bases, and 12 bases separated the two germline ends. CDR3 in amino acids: CASRPGNGGYTF. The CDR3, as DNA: TGTGCCAGCAGGCCCGGAAACGGTGGCTACACCTTC.

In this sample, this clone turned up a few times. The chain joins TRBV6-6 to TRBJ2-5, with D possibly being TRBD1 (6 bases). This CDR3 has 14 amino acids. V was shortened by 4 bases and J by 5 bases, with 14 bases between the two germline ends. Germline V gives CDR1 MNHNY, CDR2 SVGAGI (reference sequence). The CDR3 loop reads CASSFGTTLETQYF. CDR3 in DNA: TGTGCCAGCAGTTTTGGGACAACGCTGGAGACCCAGTACTTC.

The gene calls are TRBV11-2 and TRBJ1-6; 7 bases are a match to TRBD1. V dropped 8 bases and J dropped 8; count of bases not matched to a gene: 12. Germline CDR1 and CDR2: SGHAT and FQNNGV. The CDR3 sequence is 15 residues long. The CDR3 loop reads CASRVQGVLDSPLHF. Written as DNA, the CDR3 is TGTGCCAGCCGAGTGCAGGGGGTATTGGATTCACCCCTCCACTTT.

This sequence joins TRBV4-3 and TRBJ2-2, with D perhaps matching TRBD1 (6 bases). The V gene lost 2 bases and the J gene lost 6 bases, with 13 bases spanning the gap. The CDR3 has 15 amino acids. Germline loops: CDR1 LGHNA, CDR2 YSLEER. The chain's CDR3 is CASSQLGTLAGELFF. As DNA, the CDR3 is TGCGCCAGCAGCCAACTTGGGACACTTGCCGGGGAGCTGTTTTTT.

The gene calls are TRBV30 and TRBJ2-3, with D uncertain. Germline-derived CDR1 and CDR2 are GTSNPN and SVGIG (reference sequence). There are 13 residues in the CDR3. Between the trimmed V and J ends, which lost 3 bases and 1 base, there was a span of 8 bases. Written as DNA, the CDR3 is TGTGCCTGGAGCTCTATTCGCACAGATACGCAGTATTTT. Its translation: CAWSSIRTDTQYF.

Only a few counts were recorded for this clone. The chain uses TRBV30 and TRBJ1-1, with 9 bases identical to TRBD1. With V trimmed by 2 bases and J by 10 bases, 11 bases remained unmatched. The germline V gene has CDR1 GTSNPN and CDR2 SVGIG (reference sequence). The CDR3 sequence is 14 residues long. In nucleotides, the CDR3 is TGTGCCTGGAGTAGCCAAACGCTGGGACAGGGAGCTTTCTTT. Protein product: CAWSSQTLGQGAFF.

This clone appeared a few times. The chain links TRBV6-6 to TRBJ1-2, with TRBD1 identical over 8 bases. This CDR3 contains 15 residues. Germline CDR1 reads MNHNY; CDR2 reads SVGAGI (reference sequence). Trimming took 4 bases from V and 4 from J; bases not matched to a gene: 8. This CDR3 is CASSFQGAGSYGYTF. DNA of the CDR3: TGTGCCAGCAGTTTTCAGGGGGCAGGGAGCTATGGCTACACCTTC.

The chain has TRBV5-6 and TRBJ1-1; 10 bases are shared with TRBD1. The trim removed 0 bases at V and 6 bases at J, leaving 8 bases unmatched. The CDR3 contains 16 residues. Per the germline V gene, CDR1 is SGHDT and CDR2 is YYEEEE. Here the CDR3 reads CASSLDALTGGPEAFF. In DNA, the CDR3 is TGTGCCAGCAGCTTGGATGCATTGACAGGGGGCCCTGAAGCTTTCTTT.

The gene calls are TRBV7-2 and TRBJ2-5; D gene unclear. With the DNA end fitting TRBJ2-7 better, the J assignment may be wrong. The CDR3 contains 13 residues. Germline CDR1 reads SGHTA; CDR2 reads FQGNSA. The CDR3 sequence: CASSLEATYEQYF. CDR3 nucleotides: TGTGCCAGCAGCTTAGAGGCGACGTACGAGCAGTACTTC.

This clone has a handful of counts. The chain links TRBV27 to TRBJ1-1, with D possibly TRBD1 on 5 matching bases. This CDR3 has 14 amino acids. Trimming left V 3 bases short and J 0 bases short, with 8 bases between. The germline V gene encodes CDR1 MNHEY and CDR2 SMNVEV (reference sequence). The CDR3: CASSFNRMNTEAFF. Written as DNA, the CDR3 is TGTGCCAGCAGTTTCAACAGGATGAACACTGAAGCTTTCTTT.

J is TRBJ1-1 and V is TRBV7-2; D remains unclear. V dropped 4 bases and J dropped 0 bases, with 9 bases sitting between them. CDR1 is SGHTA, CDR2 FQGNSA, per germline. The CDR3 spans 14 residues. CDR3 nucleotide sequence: TGTGCCAGCAGCTCCCAAAACATGAACACTGAAGCTTTCTTT. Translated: CASSSQNMNTEAFF.